Shown below are 15 T cell receptor beta chains from a single sample sequenced in a study of blood T cell repertoires in COVID-19. TCRdb's table, derived via immunoSEQ multiplex PCR, lists solely in-frame clones and lacks some. There are more than 85,000 clones in the sample; approximately 85% occur only once, and about 3.9% lies in the top ten. Sequencing input: peripheral blood. The receptor set was obtained from a man aged 45 to 65 with acute or convalescent COVID-19.

The chain is built from TRBV6-5 and TRBJ2-7; 9 nucleotides align to TRBD2. V gave up 8 bases and J gave up 3 bases; unmatched junction bases: 5. Germline V gene sequence: CDR1 MNHEY, CDR2 SVGAGI. The length of the CDR3 is 13 residues. The CDR3 nucleotides are TGTGCCAGCCATCAAGCGGGGGGCTACGAGCAGTACTTC. Residues: CASHQAGGYEQYF.

The J gene is TRBJ1-4, the V gene TRBV30, with D unclear. This CDR3 spans 14 amino acids. Germline CDR1 reads GTSNPN; CDR2 reads SVGIG (reference sequence). Trimming took off 3 bases at V and 5 bases at J, with 13 bases between the two ends. The CDR3 DNA reads TGTGCCTGGAGAGGTCCCAGGCTCAATGAAAAACTGTTTTTT. It yields the protein CAWRGPRLNEKLFF.

This chain joins TRBV19 and TRBJ1-3; D perhaps matches TRBD1 (6 bases). CDR1 and CDR2 (germline): LNHDA, SQIVND (reference sequence). CDR3 size: 13 residues. The ends were cut back, 6 bases at V and 2 bases at J, with 8 bases in the middle. The CDR3 DNA reads TGTGCCAGTAGCACAGGGCCTGGAAACACCATATATTTT. It codes for CASSTGPGNTIYF.

The chain has TRBV4-2 and TRBJ2-3, with 13 nucleotides matching TRBD2. V trimming: 4 bases; J trimming: 4 bases; junction bases outside the gene matches: 8. The V gene's germline CDR1 is LGHNA and CDR2 YNFKEQ. The CDR3 has 17 residues. The CDR3 region is CASSPTPLAGGADTQYF. In nucleotides, the CDR3 is TGTGCCAGCAGCCCCACCCCACTAGCGGGGGGGGCAGATACGCAGTATTTT.

V and J are TRBV10-2 and TRBJ2-3; maybe TRBD2 (5 bases). The germline V gene has CDR1 WSHSY and CDR2 SAAADI. This CDR3 spans 14 amino acids. V gave up 6 bases and J gave up 2 bases, with 12 bases separating them. Here the CDR3 DNA reads TGCGCCAGCAGCCGGGAACTCGTCACAGATACGCAGTATTTT. Translating gives CASSRELVTDTQYF.

This sequence joins TRBV7-6 and TRBJ2-5, with D possibly matching TRBD1 (5 bases). Germline V CDR1 and CDR2: SGHVS, FNYEAQ. V was trimmed by 7 bases and J by 3 bases, leaving 12 bases between them. This CDR3 comprises 13 residues. The CDR3 DNA reads as TGTGCCAGCACCCGGACATGGGAAGAGACCCAGTACTTC. This translates into CASTRTWEETQYF.

Only one count was recorded for this clone. This chain joins TRBV6-5 and TRBJ2-2; the match to TRBD2 covers 8 bases. This CDR3 is built from 16 residues. V trimming: 4 bases; J trimming: 6 bases; junction bases outside the gene matches: 10. Germline lookup yields CDR1 MNHEY and CDR2 SVGAGI. The CDR3 loop is CASSSGTRLSAGELFF. The CDR3 coding sequence is TGTGCCAGCAGTTCCGGGACTAGGCTCTCCGCCGGGGAGCTGTTTTTT.

J is TRBJ2-7 and V is TRBV27; the D gene is possibly TRBD1 (5 bases). With 5 bases removed from V and 4 bases from J, the gap between germline ends came to 12 bases. CDR1 and CDR2 (germline): MNHEY, SMNVEV (reference sequence). The CDR3 runs to 13 residues. The CDR3: CASSGRVWYEQYF. CDR3 DNA: TGTGCCAGCAGTGGCAGGGTTTGGTACGAGCAGTACTTC.

The rearrangement uses TRBV27 and TRBJ2-2; D gene uncertain. Looked up from germline, CDR1 is MNHEY and CDR2 is SMNVEV (reference sequence). Trimming took off 5 bases at V and 6 bases at J, with 7 bases between the two ends. The length of the CDR3 is 12 residues. In DNA, the CDR3 is TGTGCCAGCAGTCCCTTTTCCGGGGAGCTGTTTTTT. This encodes CASSPFSGELFF.

This chain uses TRBV3-1 (or the pseudogene TRBV3-2) with TRBJ2-7, with TRBD2 identical over 10 bases. Germline V gives CDR1 LGHDT, CDR2 YNNKEL (reference sequence). The trim removed 4 bases at V and 1 base at J, leaving 1 base unmatched. CDR3 length: 14 residues. CDR3 sequence reads: CASSRTSGSYEQYF. DNA for the CDR3: TGTGCCAGCAGCCGGACTAGCGGATCCTACGAGCAGTACTTC.

The J gene is TRBJ2-1, the V gene TRBV25-1; no clear D. Trimming took off 5 bases at V and 0 bases at J, with 14 bases between the two ends. Germline assignment: CDR1 MGHDK and CDR2 SYGVNS. This CDR3 spans 16 amino acids. In DNA form, the CDR3 reads TGTGCCAGCAGTTTCAAGACACCCAGCTCCTACAATGAGCAGTTCTTC. It is translated as CASSFKTPSSYNEQFF.

The J gene is TRBJ1-5, the V gene TRBV19; D is unclear. CDR3 length equals 12 residues. CDR1 and CDR2 (germline): LNHDA, SQIVND (reference sequence). V was trimmed by 1 base and J by 9 bases, leaving 7 bases between them. The CDR3 DNA sequence: TGTGCCAGTAGTATAGGTGCGGGGCCCCAGCATTTT. It is translated as CASSIGAGPQHF.

This chain joins TRBV30 and TRBJ1-4, with a weak D call TRBD1 (5 bases). The CDR3 has 16 residues. V lost 8 bases, J lost 4 bases, and 23 bases lay in between. Germline CDR1 reads GTSNPN; CDR2 reads SVGIG (reference sequence). The chain's CDR3 is CAAGSRRPGSNEKLFF. CDR3 DNA: TGTGCCGCAGGGAGTCGTAGGCCCGGGAGTAATGAAAAACTGTTTTTT.

This clone was detected only once. This chain joins TRBV6-5 and TRBJ2-7, with D perhaps matching TRBD2 (5 bases). The germline V and J ends were trimmed by 8 bases and 2 bases, with 13 bases remaining between them. The CDR3 is made up of 13 amino acids. Looked up from germline, CDR1 is MNHEY and CDR2 is SVGAGI. The CDR3 is CASSRGLTYEQYF. CDR3 in DNA: TGTGCCAGCTCCCGGGGATTAACCTACGAGCAGTACTTC.

The V call is TRBV7-9, the J call TRBJ2-2; TRBD2 matches 8 bases. There are 17 residues in the CDR3. V shed 4 bases and J 0 bases; nucleotides not matched to a gene: 7. Germline V CDR1 and CDR2: SEHNR, FQNEAQ (reference sequence). Here the CDR3 DNA reads TGTGCCAGCAGCTCTTGGGTAGCGGGGACGAACACCGGGGAGCTGTTTTTT. Protein product: CASSSWVAGTNTGELFF. The whole variable domain, remainder taken from reference TRBV7-9 and TRBJ2-2, is DTGVSQNPRHKITKRGQNVTFRCDPISEHNRLYWYRQTLGQGPEFLTYFQNEAQLEKSRLLSDRFSAERPKGSFSTLEIQRTEQGDSAMYLCASSSWVAGTNTGELFFGEGSRLTVL.